The 4 T cell receptor beta chains below all came from one sample that was sequenced in a study of response to subunit inactivated influenza vaccine. Each CDR3 protein is one row after TCRdb ran MiXCR on the RT-PCR reads. This table has about 310,000 distinct CDR3 sequences, over 20% appearing once. The sequencing used PBMCs from blood, collected less than 22 months after vaccination. The receptors originated from a man between 50 and 75 years old who received an inactivated influenza vaccine.

This clonotype was picked up a small number of times. The V and J genes are TRBV29-1 and TRBJ2-1; D unclear. Trimming took off 3 bases at V and 3 bases at J, with 12 bases between the two ends. The CDR3 covers 14 residues. Germline V CDR1 and CDR2: SQVTM, ANQGSEA. The CDR3 reads CSVESRLGYNEQFF. CDR3 coding DNA: TGCAGCGTTGAGTCCAGGTTGGGCTACAATGAGCAGTTCTTC.

V usage is TRBV2 and J usage is TRBJ2-1; TRBD2 might be the D (5 bases). The CDR3 length is 14 residues. CDR1 SNHLY and CDR2 FYNNEI come from the germline V gene. V was trimmed by 7 bases and J by 7 bases, leaving 17 bases between them. The CDR3, as DNA: TGTGCCAGCAAGGAGGACCCGCCGGGGAATGAGCAGTTCTTC. As protein: CASKEDPPGNEQFF.

In its sample, this clonotype was seen a few times. The J gene is TRBJ1-2, the V gene TRBV11-2; D not certain. Trimming cost V 4 bases and J 1 base, with 19 bases left between them. The CDR3 is made up of 17 amino acids. Germline V gene lookup returns CDR1 SGHAT and CDR2 FQNNGV. CDR3 nucleotides: TGTGCCAGCAGCTCGTTTAACGACGTTTTTTTTAACTATGGCTACACCTTC. Translation: CASSSFNDVFFNYGYTF. Supplemented by reference TRBV11-2 and TRBJ1-2, the full variable domain reads EAGVAQSPRYKIIEKRQSVAFWCNPISGHATLYWYQQILGQGPKLLIQFQNNGVVDDSQLPKDRFSAERLKGVDSTLKIQPAKLEDSAVYLCASSSFNDVFFNYGYTFGSGTRLTVV.

This clonotype was recorded at least ten times. The gene calls are TRBV4-3 and TRBJ1-1; D call uncertain. The V gene lost 3 bases and the J gene lost 1 base, with 6 bases spanning the gap. The CDR3 is made up of 13 amino acids. Germline CDR1 is LGHNA and CDR2 is YSLEER. The CDR3 DNA sequence: TGCGCCAGCAGCCACACCAGGAACACTGAAGCTTTCTTT. Translation gives CASSHTRNTEAFF.